This T cell receptor beta chain is from a study of shared clonotypes between healthy human individuals. Assay: immunoSEQ multiplex PCR; the TCRdb copy retains only in-frame clones and omits some. The table lists 2.5 million or so clones, more than 80% of them singletons, with over 0.12% in the top ten. The TCR originated in a man aged 18 to 29 in good health. The sequenced sample consisted of naive CD4+ T cells sorted from blood. The sample's subset: CD45RA+ positively selected.

CDR3 DNA: TGTGCCAGCAGCTACCGGACGGGAGAGCAGTACTTC. As protein: CASSYRTGEQYF. The chain is built from TRBV7-2 and TRBJ2-7, with D possibly being TRBD2 (5 bases). The CDR3 has 12 residues. Between the trimmed V and J ends, which lost 4 bases and 7 bases, there was a span of 11 bases. The germline gives CDR1 SGHTA, CDR2 FQGNSA.